The TCR beta chain under discussion was sequenced for a study of vaccination and CD4 T cells after COVID-19. Study context: Once diagnosed, patients had post-COVID samples drawn a median approximately 99 days later (range 35 to 161). Treatment of control cultures consisted of a CEFX pool, an HIV-1 Nef pool, or no peptide. Study-wide points: The appearance of a median roughly 89% of reactive clones in convalescent patients occurred only post-vaccination.

About this clonotype itself: As yet, its antigen is unknown.

Cultured CD4+ T cell DNA was sequenced using the Oncomine TCR Beta short-read assay. Using its own MiXCR run on the PCR reads, TCRdb lists one record per CDR3 protein. The table lists 9,500 to 15,000 distinct CDR3 sequences, approximately 53% of them singletons. The CDR3 covers 15 residues. V was pared by 3 bases and J by 4 bases, with 14 bases between. Treatment specified: approximately 9-day PBMC culture with coronavirus spike peptide pools or control peptides (ViraFEST assay). After expanding antigen-specific T cells with peptide pools, ViraFEST sequenced their TCRs. Sequencing used CD4+ T cells from blood, cultured in vitro. The receptor was derived from a human donor who had recovered from COVID-19. The chain has TRBV12-3 or TRBV12-4 and TRBJ2-3, with D maybe TRBD2 (5 bases). CDR3 region: CASSFGSGRADTQYF. The DNA of the CDR3 is TGTGCCAGCAGTTTTGGGAGCGGTAGGGCAGATACGCAGTATTTT.